The 21 T cell receptor beta chains below come from one sample, sequenced in a study of T cell responses to AZD1222 COVID-19 vaccine. The data were produced by immunoSEQ multiplex PCR, yet TCRdb's version contains in-frame clones alone and is incomplete. The repertoire consists of under 200,000 clones, with 88% occurring once and the leading ten covering approximately 4.5%. The sequenced sample was peripheral blood, obtained 28 days after the second AZD1222 dose. The receptors were sampled from an adult who received the AZD1222 COVID-19 vaccine.

The V and J genes are TRBV12-5 and TRBJ1-5, with D uncertain. The CDR3 has 12 residues. Germline-derived CDR1 and CDR2 are LGHNT and FRNRAP. V shed 9 bases and J shed 3 bases, with 9 bases lying between them. The CDR3, as DNA: TGTGCTAGCGGGATAAACAATCAGCCCCAGCATTTT. This sequence encodes CASGINNQPQHF.

This clone appeared once. V is TRBV29-1 and J is TRBJ1-1; D call uncertain. CDR1 is SQVTM, CDR2 ANQGSEA, per germline. This CDR3 region has 13 residues. V dropped 3 bases and J dropped 3 bases, with 11 bases sitting between them. CDR3 nucleotides: TGCAGCGTTGATGGAGGGAGCGACACTGAAGCTTTCTTT. It specifies CSVDGGSDTEAFF.

V usage is TRBV18 and J usage is TRBJ2-1; either TRBD1 or TRBD2 may fit D (5 bases each). The ends were cut back, 2 bases at V and 9 bases at J, with 17 bases in the middle. This CDR3 contains 15 residues. Per the germline V gene, CDR1 is KGHSH and CDR2 is LQKENI. This CDR3 is CASSPAGTGSSEQFF. Here the CDR3 DNA reads TGTGCCAGCTCACCAGCCGGGACGGGCTCGAGTGAGCAGTTCTTC.

The chain is built from TRBV6-5 and TRBJ1-2; 10 bases fit TRBD1. CDR1 and CDR2 from the germline V gene are MNHEY and SVGAGI. This CDR3 is 14 amino acids long. J was trimmed by 2 bases and V by 5 bases; bases with no gene match: 2. CDR3 sequence: CASSRQGANYGYTF. The CDR3 DNA reads TGTGCCAGCAGTCGACAGGGGGCAAACTATGGCTACACCTTC.

The rearrangement links TRBV29-1 to TRBJ1-2, with a tentative D call TRBD1 (6 bases). Germline-derived CDR1 and CDR2 are SQVTM and ANQGSEA. V was shortened by 7 bases and J by 3 bases, with 9 bases between the two germline ends. The CDR3 covers 11 residues. This CDR3 reads CSARTDYGYTF. DNA for the CDR3: TGCAGCGCCCGGACAGACTATGGCTACACCTTC.

This clone was picked up a small number of times. This chain uses TRBV29-1 with TRBJ1-1; possibly TRBD1 for D (5 bases). Germline-derived CDR1 and CDR2 are SQVTM and ANQGSEA. This CDR3 is 13 amino acids long. Trimming removed 5 bases at V and 5 bases at J, with 15 bases between. The CDR3 nucleotides are TGCAGCGTTCATGTGGGGGGGTTAACTGAAGCTTTCTTT. Translated: CSVHVGGLTEAFF.

The chain recombines TRBV7-9 with TRBJ2-3; 11 nucleotides agree with TRBD1. The CDR3 has 14 residues. In germline, CDR1 is SEHNR, CDR2 FQNEAQ (reference sequence). Germline trimming cut 6 bases from V and 8 bases from J; bases unmatched to any gene: 7. The CDR3 spells CASSYGQGAATQYF. The CDR3 DNA sequence: TGTGCCAGCAGTTACGGACAGGGGGCCGCTACGCAGTATTTT.

The gene calls are TRBV6-5 and TRBJ1-2, with D unresolved. The germline V gene has CDR1 MNHEY and CDR2 SVGAGI. The CDR3 covers 11 residues. V lost 4 bases and J lost 8, with 8 bases in between. The CDR3 DNA reads TGTGCCAGCAGTTCTAGCGTGGGCTACACCTTC. This encodes CASSSSVGYTF.

The chain employs TRBV11-3 and TRBJ1-1; maybe TRBD1 (6 bases). The ends were cut back, 5 bases at V and 3 bases at J, with 16 bases in the middle. Germline V CDR1 and CDR2: SGHNT, YENEEA. CDR3 length: 15 residues. The CDR3 DNA reads TGTGCCAGCAGCCCCAGTGGGGGGCGAGACACTGAAGCTTTCTTT. It yields the protein CASSPSGGRDTEAFF.

Regarding this clone: This CDR3 is also generated by other DNA sequences in the sample. The rearrangement uses TRBV2 and TRBJ2-5, with D possibly being TRBD1 (6 bases). CDR3 length: 14 amino acids. V shed 2 bases and J shed 4 bases, with 11 bases lying between them. Per germline, CDR1 SNHLY and CDR2 FYNNEI. The CDR3 region has the DNA TGTGCCAGCAGTGAACGGGGCAGGGGAGAGACCCAGTACTTC. Translated, it gives CASSERGRGETQYF.

The chain uses TRBV3-1 (or the pseudogene TRBV3-2) and TRBJ1-1, with a weak D call TRBD1 (5 bases). Trimming shortened V by 7 bases and J by 5 bases, and 14 bases separated the two germline ends. Germline V gene sequence: CDR1 LGHDT, CDR2 YNNKEL (reference sequence). The CDR3 covers 13 residues. CDR3 sequence (DNA): TGTGCCAGCATCCCTACCGGGGGGACTGAAGCTTTCTTT. This codes for CASIPTGGTEAFF.

The chain has TRBV6-6 and TRBJ1-1, with D possibly matching TRBD1 (5 bases). Germline values: CDR1 MNHNY, CDR2 SVGAGI (reference sequence). V lost 3 bases, J lost 2 bases, and 10 bases lay in between. The CDR3 is 14 amino acids. CDR3 DNA: TGTGCCAGCAGTTATGACAGATATAACACTGAAGCTTTCTTT. Amino acid sequence: CASSYDRYNTEAFF.

The DNA for the CDR3 is TGTGCCATCAAGAGTGGGGGTAGAGAAAAACTGTTTTTT. Translating it yields CAIKSGGREKLFF. The V call is TRBV10-3, the J call TRBJ1-4, with D maybe TRBD1 (5 bases). This CDR3 is 13 amino acids long. The germline V gene encodes CDR1 ENHRY and CDR2 SYGVKD. Trimming removed 7 bases at V and 8 bases at J, with 14 bases between.

The gene calls are TRBV2 and TRBJ1-1, with no clear D. V was shortened by 7 bases and J by 1 base, with 10 bases between the two germline ends. The CDR3 is 13 amino acids. From germline, CDR1 is SNHLY and CDR2 FYNNEI. The CDR3: CASKVTQNTEAFF. CDR3 DNA sequence: TGTGCCAGCAAGGTCACCCAGAACACTGAAGCTTTCTTT.

The rearrangement uses TRBV6-1 and TRBJ2-7; TRBD1 matches 7 bases. Germline CDR1 and CDR2: MNHNS and SASEGT. This CDR3 spans 15 amino acids. V trimming: 0 bases; J trimming: 5 bases; junction bases outside the gene matches: 7. The CDR3, as DNA: TGTGCCAGCAGTGAAGCGCCCGACAGGGTCCACGAGCAGTACTTC. Amino acid sequence: CASSEAPDRVHEQYF.

This chain uses TRBV28 with TRBJ1-1; TRBD1 matches 7 bases. CDR1 MDHEN and CDR2 SYDVKM come from the germline V gene. J was trimmed by 5 bases and V by 8 bases; bases with no gene match: 8. CDR3 length: 13 residues. In nucleotides, the CDR3 is TGTGCCAGCGATTCAACAGGGGTGACTGAAGCTTTCTTT. Encoded protein: CASDSTGVTEAFF.

CDR3 region: CAWTGGGAGYTF. The CDR3, as DNA: TGTGCCTGGACGGGCGGTGGGGCCGGCTACACCTTC. This sequence joins TRBV30 and TRBJ1-2, with D maybe TRBD1 (5 bases). CDR3 size: 12 residues. Trimming cost V 4 bases and J 8 bases, with 14 bases left between them. The germline V gene has CDR1 GTSNPN and CDR2 SVGIG (reference sequence).

The V call is TRBV27, the J call TRBJ1-5, with D hard to call. There are 14 residues in the CDR3. CDR1 and CDR2 from the germline V gene are MNHEY and SMNVEV (reference sequence). Trimming pared 6 bases from V and 0 bases from J, leaving 9 bases between. The CDR3 reads CASSLSPSNQPQHF. Written as DNA, the CDR3 is TGTGCCAGCAGCCTTTCTCCTAGCAATCAGCCCCAGCATTTT.

V usage is TRBV4-1 and J usage is TRBJ2-3, with 13 positions matching TRBD2. V gave up 4 bases and J gave up 0 bases; unmatched junction bases: 10. The CDR3 length is 19 residues. The germline V gene has CDR1 MGHRA and CDR2 YSYEKL. CDR3 region: CASSPSRTSGGASTDTQYF. The CDR3 coding sequence is TGCGCCAGCAGCCCATCGAGAACTAGCGGGGGGGCGAGCACAGATACGCAGTATTTT.

The chain links TRBV5-4 to TRBJ1-3, with D uncertain. The V end was cut by 4 bases, the J end by 7 bases, with 9 bases between. The CDR3 totals 12 residues. Germline V lookup: CDR1 SGHNT, CDR2 YYREEE (reference sequence). The CDR3: CASSPDGNTIYF. The CDR3 DNA sequence: TGTGCCAGCAGCCCCGACGGGAACACCATATATTTT.

The chain has TRBV4-3 and TRBJ2-1, with D perhaps assigned TRBD1 or TRBD2 (5 bases each). Trimming took off 0 bases at V and 7 bases at J, with 10 bases between the two ends. CDR1 LGHNA and CDR2 YSLEER come from the germline V gene. The CDR3 sequence is 14 residues long. CDR3 DNA sequence: TGCGCCAGCAGCCAAGATCTATGGGGGAATGAGCAGTTCTTC. Encoded protein: CASSQDLWGNEQFF.